The present T cell receptor beta chain was sequenced within a study of blood T cell repertoires in COVID-19. Turning to the study itself: COVID-19 samples, acute and convalescent, were from the United States, Italy and Spain. T cells, B-cell-depleted T cells, or PBMCs provided the cDNA or gDNA that served as material.

Seattle patient enrollment occurred during active infection, with longitudinal follow-up thereafter. Study processing details: How many nucleated cells were present was estimated from reference gene primer amplification. The data were produced by immunoSEQ multiplex PCR, yet TCRdb's version contains in-frame clones alone and is incomplete. That table gives V, J and clone size, and the DNA gave D and trimming. This sample yields 180,000 or so clones, of which 80% to 90% are seen a single time; approximately 11% belongs to the top ten. Germline lookup yields CDR1 SGHAT and CDR2 FQNNGV. The CDR3 loop spans 18 amino acids. Unmatched junction bases numbered 13, after V lost 0 bases and J lost 4 bases.

The sequence derives from a middle-aged woman with COVID-19, enrolled during active disease. The sequenced sample was peripheral blood. The chain joins TRBV11-2 to TRBJ2-7; 9 bases line up with TRBD2. CDR3 protein: CASSLEHPGLAPEYEQYF. In DNA form, the CDR3 reads TGTGCCAGCAGCTTAGAGCACCCTGGACTAGCGCCCGAGTACGAGCAGTACTTC.